The 6 T cell receptor beta chains reported below all come from one sample, sequenced in a study of blood T cell repertoires in COVID-19. The table came from immunoSEQ multiplex PCR; TCRdb's copy has only in-frame clones and leaves some out. The data show about 200,000 clones, approximately 86% seen once. Sequences were obtained from peripheral blood. The receptor source for this set is a man aged 55-75 years with COVID-19, enrolled during active disease.

The chain is built from TRBV28 and TRBJ1-4; possibly TRBD1 for D (5 bases). The germline gives CDR1 MDHEN, CDR2 SYDVKM. The germline V and J ends were trimmed by 6 bases and 4 bases, with 15 bases remaining between them. This CDR3 is built from 15 residues. The CDR3 sequence: CASRRTPNHNEKLFF. Written as DNA, the CDR3 is TGTGCCAGCAGGCGGACACCTAACCATAATGAAAAACTGTTTTTT.

V is TRBV27 and J is TRBJ1-6; D unclear. Germline values: CDR1 MNHEY, CDR2 SMNVEV (reference sequence). V lost 2 bases and J lost 7, with 6 bases in between. The CDR3 consists of 13 residues. CDR3 DNA: TGTGCCAGCAGTTTAAGAGGGAATTCACCCCTCCACTTT. Amino acids: CASSLRGNSPLHF.

This clone was detected only a few times. CDR3 coding DNA: TGTGCCAGCAGTGAGCGGGACAGGGTAGGATACGAGCAGTACTTC. Protein product: CASSERDRVGYEQYF. The V gene is TRBV2, the J gene TRBJ2-7; TRBD1 agrees at 9 bases. Germline assignment: CDR1 SNHLY and CDR2 FYNNEI. This CDR3 contains 15 residues. The V gene end was trimmed by 3 bases and the J gene end by 4 bases; junction bases not matched to a gene: 7.

This clone was seen a few times. The chain has TRBV30 and TRBJ2-7, with 10 bases lining up with TRBD2. The CDR3 spans 14 residues. CDR1 is GTSNPN, CDR2 SVGIG, per germline (reference sequence). J was trimmed by 8 bases and V by 1 base; bases with no gene match: 8. The CDR3 sequence is CAWSASGRIGKQYF. DNA of the CDR3: TGTGCCTGGAGTGCTAGCGGGAGAATCGGCAAGCAGTACTTC.

The chain is built from TRBV7-2 and TRBJ1-1; tentative D call: TRBD1 (5 bases). CDR3 length equals 17 residues. Germline CDR1 and CDR2: SGHTA and FQGNSA. Deletions cut 1 base from V and 0 bases from J, with 15 bases between. The CDR3 is CASSLGGLGGMNTEAFF. The CDR3 DNA reads as TGTGCCAGCAGCTTAGGGGGTTTGGGGGGTATGAACACTGAAGCTTTCTTT.

Concerning this clone: The same CDR3 also results from other DNA sequences found in this sample. The genes are TRBV5-4 and TRBJ1-2, with D unresolved. From germline, CDR1 is SGHNT and CDR2 YYREEE (reference sequence). The CDR3 contains 13 residues. V lost 1 base to trimming and J lost 2 bases, with 6 bases between them. The CDR3 coding sequence is TGTGCCAGCAGCTTGCCGGGAAACTATGGCTACACCTTC. Protein sequence: CASSLPGNYGYTF.